These 22 T cell receptor beta chains were sequenced from one sample in a study of control samples from healthy donors and cancer patients (dated by TCRdb to about 2020). Preparation of the library involved the immunoSEQ multiplex PCR assay. Here the immuneACCESS table is served through TCRdb, limited to in-frame sequences with V and J called. Missing clones are a known gap in these copies; in checked studies unresolved V genes cover under half, and the rest lacks a known reason. This sample comprises just under 60,000 clones, approximately 92% of them detected only once. The ten largest clones capture 1.7% of the sample. Sequenced: PBMCs. These receptor sequences come from a man between 40 and 49 years old with colorectal cancer.

The rearrangement uses TRBV30 and TRBJ1-5; no firm D call. The CDR3 has 12 residues. Germline V gene data show CDR1 as GTSNPN and CDR2 as SVGIG (reference sequence). V dropped 0 bases and J dropped 3 bases, with 3 bases sitting between them. The CDR3: CAWSVDNQPQHF. CDR3 sequence (DNA): TGTGCCTGGAGTGTAGACAATCAGCCCCAGCATTTT.

The gene calls are TRBV29-1 and TRBJ2-1, with TRBD2 matching 8 bases. This CDR3 spans 14 amino acids. Trimming cost V 5 bases and J 0 bases; bases outside gene matches: 3. Per the germline V gene, CDR1 is SQVTM and CDR2 is ANQGSEA. This chain's CDR3 is CSVRGTSSYNEQFF. The CDR3 DNA reads as TGCAGCGTTCGCGGGACTAGCTCCTACAATGAGCAGTTCTTC.

The genes are TRBV19 and TRBJ1-6, with a tentative D call TRBD1 (5 bases). The CDR3 has 14 amino acids. The V gene's germline CDR1 is LNHDA and CDR2 SQIVND (reference sequence). V dropped 1 base and J dropped 7 bases, with 8 bases sitting between them. CDR3 protein: CASSIGQTNSPLHF. The CDR3 DNA reads as TGTGCCAGTAGTATAGGACAGACAAATTCACCCCTCCACTTT.

The CDR3 DNA reads as TGTGCCAGCAGCCCCCGGGACGGAGGCCGTGGTGGAGGCTACACCTTC. This translates into CASSPRDGGRGGGYTF. This chain uses TRBV7-2 with TRBJ1-2; D is possibly TRBD1 (5 bases). From germline, CDR1 is SGHTA and CDR2 FQGNSA. V lost 5 bases to trimming and J lost 8 bases, with 24 bases between them. This CDR3 is built from 16 residues.

This chain links TRBV9 with TRBJ2-3, with D unresolved. There are 15 residues in the CDR3. The V gene's germline CDR1 is SGDLS and CDR2 YYNGEE. Trimming removed 1 base from V and 1 base from J, with 10 bases in between. CDR3 coding DNA: TGTGCCAGCAGCGTATCGGTCACCCGCACAGATACGCAGTATTTT. Encoded protein: CASSVSVTRTDTQYF.

The chain employs TRBV6-1 and TRBJ1-3; TRBD1 is a possible D gene (6 bases). The CDR3 runs to 16 residues. V lost 3 bases and J lost 1, with 13 bases in between. From germline, CDR1 is MNHNS and CDR2 SASEGT. The CDR3 is CASSDGSRGSGNTIYF. CDR3 DNA sequence: TGTGCCAGCAGTGACGGGAGCAGGGGTTCTGGAAACACCATATATTTT.

This chain uses TRBV5-6 with TRBJ1-6, with D unclear. Trimming removed 2 bases at V and 15 bases at J, with 12 bases between. The CDR3 runs to 12 residues. Per the germline V gene, CDR1 is SGHDT and CDR2 is YYEEEE. CDR3 coding DNA: TGTGCCAGCAGCTTCAATCAAGCGCGCCTCCACTTT. Translated: CASSFNQARLHF.

The chain recombines TRBV24-1 with TRBJ2-1, with D maybe TRBD2 (5 bases). The CDR3 length is 15 residues. V was cut by 4 bases and J by 0 bases, with 9 bases left in between. Germline CDR1 reads KGHDR; CDR2 reads SFDVKD. The CDR3 here is CATSEYRDSYNEQFF. The CDR3 DNA is TGTGCCACCAGTGAGTATCGGGACTCCTACAATGAGCAGTTCTTC.

V is TRBV7-9 and J is TRBJ2-1; no reliable D call. The germline V gene has CDR1 SEHNR and CDR2 FQNEAQ (reference sequence). The CDR3 covers 14 residues. V was pared by 2 bases and J by 0 bases, with 5 bases between. The CDR3 DNA reads as TGTGCCAGCAGCTTACTTCCCTCCTACAATGAGCAGTTCTTC. Its translation: CASSLLPSYNEQFF.

This CDR3 is CASSEGTGGVSEKLFF. The CDR3 DNA follows: TGTGCCAGCAGTGAGGGGACAGGGGGCGTAAGTGAAAAACTGTTTTTT. The V and J genes are TRBV27 and TRBJ1-4; 12 nucleotides agree with TRBD1. V lost 5 bases to trimming and J lost 7 bases; unmatched junction nucleotides: 8. This CDR3 has 16 residues. CDR1 MNHEY and CDR2 SMNVEV come from the germline V gene (reference sequence). The whole variable domain, remainder taken from reference TRBV27 and TRBJ1-4, is EAQVTQNPRYLITVTGKKLTVTCSQNMNHEYMSWYRQDPGLGLRQIYYSMNVEVTDKGDVPEGYKVSRKEKRNFPLILESPSPNQTSLYFCASSEGTGGVSEKLFFGSGTQLSVL.

The genes are TRBV19 and TRBJ2-3; 10 positions agree with TRBD1. V was clipped by 4 bases and J by 9 bases; unmatched bases: 13. CDR1 LNHDA and CDR2 SQIVND come from the germline V gene (reference sequence). This CDR3 comprises 16 residues. CDR3 in amino acids: CASSNGQGGPIQTQYF. The CDR3 bases are TGTGCCAGTAGTAATGGACAGGGGGGCCCTATCCAAACGCAGTATTTT.

The chain has TRBV18 and TRBJ2-2; no definite D call. The germline gives CDR1 KGHSH, CDR2 LQKENI. The CDR3 is 14 residues long. V lost 3 bases and J lost 8, with 13 bases in between. CDR3 protein: CASSPQSHAGELFF. In nucleotides, the CDR3 is TGTGCCAGCTCACCCCAATCCCACGCGGGGGAGCTGTTTTTT.

The chain has TRBV2 and TRBJ1-1; TRBD1 aligns across 8 bases. V shed 8 bases and J 1 base; nucleotides not matched to a gene: 12. The CDR3 runs 16 residues. The V gene's germline CDR1 is SNHLY and CDR2 FYNNEI. CDR3 amino acids: CASVPPGQAGNTEAFF. For the CDR3, the DNA is TGTGCCAGCGTACCACCGGGACAGGCGGGGAACACTGAAGCTTTCTTT.

The chain links TRBV5-5 to TRBJ1-2; D not resolved. The CDR3 loop spans 13 amino acids. In germline, CDR1 is SGHKS, CDR2 YYEKEE (reference sequence). Trimming pared 1 base from V and 7 bases from J, leaving 11 bases between. CDR3: CASSLMGISGYTF. CDR3 coding DNA: TGTGCCAGCAGCTTGATGGGGATCTCTGGCTACACCTTC.

This clone has more than one count but fewer than ten. This chain joins TRBV7-8 and TRBJ1-5; D unclear. The V and J ends lost 3 bases and 0 bases respectively, with 9 bases between them. Germline values: CDR1 SGHVS, CDR2 FQNEAQ. The CDR3 sequence is 15 residues long. The CDR3 region is CASSFGPYSNQPQHF. In DNA, the CDR3 is TGTGCCAGCAGCTTTGGACCTTATAGCAATCAGCCCCAGCATTTT.

In DNA, the CDR3 is TGTGCCAGCAGCCCTGGGACAGGGGGCAATGAAAACACCATATATTTT. Translation: CASSPGTGGNENTIYF. The chain joins TRBV5-4 to TRBJ1-3, with TRBD1 matching over 12 bases. CDR1 and CDR2 from the germline V gene are SGHNT and YYREEE (reference sequence). V shed 4 bases, J shed 6 bases, and the junction held 8 bases outside the gene matches. The CDR3 sequence is 16 residues long.

This sequence joins TRBV24-1 and TRBJ2-3; D remains unclear. V was cut by 9 bases and J by 2 bases, with 11 bases left in between. CDR3 length equals 13 residues. Germline CDR1 KGHDR, CDR2 SFDVKD. The CDR3 DNA is TGTGCCACCGGGGTCGAGGTCACAGATACGCAGTATTTT. Translation gives CATGVEVTDTQYF.

The V gene is TRBV12-3 or TRBV12-4, the J gene TRBJ1-1; no reliable D call. The CDR3 is made up of 11 amino acids. V lost 8 bases and J 4 bases, leaving 8 bases between the germline ends. This chain's CDR3 is CASGVGTEAFF. CDR3 in DNA: TGTGCCAGCGGGGTTGGCACTGAAGCTTTCTTT.

The chain has TRBV11-2 and TRBJ2-3, with D possibly matching TRBD1 (6 bases). The CDR3 contains 13 residues. Trimming removed 2 bases from V and 4 bases from J, with 7 bases in between. Germline V CDR1 and CDR2: SGHAT, FQNNGV. As DNA, the CDR3 is TGTGCCAGCAGCTTATCAGGGGCAGATACGCAGTATTTT. Its translation: CASSLSGADTQYF. The full variable domain, completed using reference TRBV11-2 and TRBJ2-3, is EAGVAQSPRYKIIEKRQSVAFWCNPISGHATLYWYQQILGQGPKLLIQFQNNGVVDDSQLPKDRFSAERLKGVDSTLKIQPAKLEDSAVYLCASSLSGADTQYFGPGTRLTVL.

The DNA of the CDR3 is TGTGCCAGTGACCCGGGACGGTGGAACACTGAAGCTTTCTTT. Translated, it gives CASDPGRWNTEAFF. V and J are TRBV19 and TRBJ1-1; D might be TRBD1 (5 bases). Trimming took 8 bases from V and 1 from J, leaving 14 bases between them. Germline-derived CDR1 and CDR2 are LNHDA and SQIVND (reference sequence). The CDR3 sequence is 14 residues long.

This chain uses TRBV2 with TRBJ2-6; D is possibly TRBD2 (6 bases). The CDR3 extends over 16 amino acids. The V gene lost 8 bases and the J gene lost 4 bases, with 18 bases spanning the gap. Germline CDR1 reads SNHLY; CDR2 reads FYNNEI. The CDR3 nucleotides read TGTGCCAGCCTGGGGCGGAGGGGTCCCGGGGCCAACGTCCTGACTTTC. This translates into CASLGRRGPGANVLTF.

The chain recombines TRBV7-2 with TRBJ2-7; TRBD2 agrees at 13 bases. There are 16 residues in the CDR3. V trimming: 0 bases; J trimming: 7 bases; junction bases outside the gene matches: 6. Germline V gene sequence: CDR1 SGHTA, CDR2 FQGNSA. This chain's CDR3 is CASSLAPGLAGNEQYF. The CDR3 DNA follows: TGTGCCAGCAGCTTAGCCCCGGGACTAGCGGGGAATGAGCAGTACTTC.